This TCR beta chain was captured by sequencing in a study of blood T cells in healthy people across ages. Overall study findings and caveats: The recorded TCR beta diversity per million T cells decreased in a roughly linear manner with age. In the absence of known donor CMV status, changes in expanded clonotypes were possibly confounded.

The use of a sample-barcoded 5' primer and a J-beta primer mix characterized a second PCR of about 7 to 12 cycles. Carrying 12 random nucleotides, a template-switch adaptor labeled each individual cDNA molecule. MiXCR was run by TCRdb on the 5' RACE reads, yielding one entry per CDR3 protein. The sample consists of roughly 680,000 distinct CDR3 sequences, approximately 52% of them appearing once. They isolated at least 6.5 million PBMCs from each sample. Regarding this clonotype: The antigen remains unidentified. This sequence may be a read error, since a much larger clone differs from it by one base.

The germline V gene encodes CDR1 LGHNA and CDR2 YNFKEQ. The CDR3 is 14 amino acids. This chain connects TRBV4-2 to TRBJ2-5; D remains unclear. The end of the DNA fits TRBJ2-7 better, so the J call may be wrong. The TCR sequence derives from a woman of 80 years or more in good health. Material: blood. For the CDR3, the DNA is TGTGCCAGCAGCCAAGAAGGCGAGGAAGACGAGCAGTACTTC. It yields the protein CASSQEGEEDEQYF.